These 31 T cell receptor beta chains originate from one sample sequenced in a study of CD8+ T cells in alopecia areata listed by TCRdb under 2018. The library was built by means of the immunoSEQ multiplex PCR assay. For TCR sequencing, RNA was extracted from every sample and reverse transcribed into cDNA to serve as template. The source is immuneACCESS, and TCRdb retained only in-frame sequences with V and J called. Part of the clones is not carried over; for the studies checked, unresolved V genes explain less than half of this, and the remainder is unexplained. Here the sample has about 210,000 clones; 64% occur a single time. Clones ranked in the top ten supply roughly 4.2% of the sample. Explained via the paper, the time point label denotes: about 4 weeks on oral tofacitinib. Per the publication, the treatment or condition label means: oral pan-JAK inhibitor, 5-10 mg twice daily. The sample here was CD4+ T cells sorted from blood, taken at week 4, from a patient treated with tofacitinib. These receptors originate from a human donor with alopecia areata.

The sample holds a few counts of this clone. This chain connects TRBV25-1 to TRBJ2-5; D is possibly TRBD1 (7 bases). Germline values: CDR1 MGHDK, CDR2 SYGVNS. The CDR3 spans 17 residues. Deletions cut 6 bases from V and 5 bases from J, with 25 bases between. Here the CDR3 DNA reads TGTGCCAGCAGGGGAGAAGGGGGCGCGGGATCCGCGGAGACCCAGTACTTC. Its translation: CASRGEGGAGSAETQYF.

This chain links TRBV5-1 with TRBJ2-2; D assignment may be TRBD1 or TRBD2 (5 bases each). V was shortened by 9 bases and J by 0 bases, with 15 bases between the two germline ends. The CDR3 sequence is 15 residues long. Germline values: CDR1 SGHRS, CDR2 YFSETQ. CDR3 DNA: TGCGCCACCCGAGATGGGGGACCGAACACCGGGGAGCTGTTTTTT. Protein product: CATRDGGPNTGELFF.

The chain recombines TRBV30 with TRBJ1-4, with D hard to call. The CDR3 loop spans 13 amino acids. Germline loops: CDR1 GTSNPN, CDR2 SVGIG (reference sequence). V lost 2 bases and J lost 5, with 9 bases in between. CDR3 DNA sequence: TGTGCCTGGAGTTTTCGTAAGAATGAAAAACTGTTTTTT. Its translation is CAWSFRKNEKLFF.

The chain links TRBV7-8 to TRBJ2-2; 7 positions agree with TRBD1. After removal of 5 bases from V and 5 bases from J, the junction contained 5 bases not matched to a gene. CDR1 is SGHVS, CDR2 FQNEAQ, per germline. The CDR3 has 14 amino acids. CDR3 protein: CASSRLQGTGELFF. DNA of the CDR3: TGTGCCAGCAGCCGTCTACAGGGGACCGGGGAGCTGTTTTTT.

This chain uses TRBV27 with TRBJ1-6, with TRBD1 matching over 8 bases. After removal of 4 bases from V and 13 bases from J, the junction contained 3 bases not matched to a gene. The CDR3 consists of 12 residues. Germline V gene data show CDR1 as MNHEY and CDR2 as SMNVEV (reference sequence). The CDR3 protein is CASSSSGGPLHF. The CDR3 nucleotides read TGTGCCAGCAGTTCATCAGGGGGCCCCCTCCACTTT.

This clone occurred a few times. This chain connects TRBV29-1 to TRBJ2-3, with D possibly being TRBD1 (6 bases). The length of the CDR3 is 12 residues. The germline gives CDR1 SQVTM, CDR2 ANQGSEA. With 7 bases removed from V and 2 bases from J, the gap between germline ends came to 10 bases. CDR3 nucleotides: TGCAGCGCTGGGGGCAACACAGATACGCAGTATTTT. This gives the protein CSAGGNTDTQYF.

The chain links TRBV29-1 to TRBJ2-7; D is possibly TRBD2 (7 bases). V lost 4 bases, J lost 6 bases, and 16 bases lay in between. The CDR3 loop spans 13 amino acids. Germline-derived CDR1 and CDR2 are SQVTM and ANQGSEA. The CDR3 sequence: CSVARREGGEQYF. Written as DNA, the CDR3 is TGCAGCGTTGCAAGGAGGGAGGGGGGCGAGCAGTACTTC.

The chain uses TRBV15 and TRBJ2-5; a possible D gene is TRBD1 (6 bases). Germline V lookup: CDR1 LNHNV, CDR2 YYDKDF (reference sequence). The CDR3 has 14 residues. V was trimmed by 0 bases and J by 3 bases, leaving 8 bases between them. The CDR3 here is CATSRDPGEETQYF. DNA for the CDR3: TGTGCCACCAGCAGAGACCCAGGGGAAGAGACCCAGTACTTC.

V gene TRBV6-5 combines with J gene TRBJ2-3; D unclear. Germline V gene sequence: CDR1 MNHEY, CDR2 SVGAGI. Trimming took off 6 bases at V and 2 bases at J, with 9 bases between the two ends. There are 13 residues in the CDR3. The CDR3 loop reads CASSYRYTDTQYF. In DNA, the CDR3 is TGTGCCAGCAGCTATCGATACACAGATACGCAGTATTTT.

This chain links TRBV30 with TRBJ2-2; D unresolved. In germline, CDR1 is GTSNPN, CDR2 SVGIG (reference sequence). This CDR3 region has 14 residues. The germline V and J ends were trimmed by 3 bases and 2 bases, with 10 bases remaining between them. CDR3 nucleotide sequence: TGTGCCTGGAGAGGCTCCCCCAACACCGGGGAGCTGTTTTTT. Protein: CAWRGSPNTGELFF.

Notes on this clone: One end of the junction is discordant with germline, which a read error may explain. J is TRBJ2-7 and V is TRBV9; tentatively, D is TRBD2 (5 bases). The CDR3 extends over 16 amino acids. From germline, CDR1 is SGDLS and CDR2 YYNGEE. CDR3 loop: CASSVGHPTTSSEQYF. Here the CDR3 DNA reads TGTGCCAGCAGCGTAGGACATCCGACTACCTCCTCCGAGCAGTACTTC.

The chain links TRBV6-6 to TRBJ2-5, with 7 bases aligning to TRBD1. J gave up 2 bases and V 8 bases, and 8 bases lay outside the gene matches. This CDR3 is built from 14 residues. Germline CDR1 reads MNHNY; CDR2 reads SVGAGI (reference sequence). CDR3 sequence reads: CASRDSGNQETQYF. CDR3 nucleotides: TGTGCCAGCCGGGACAGCGGAAATCAAGAGACCCAGTACTTC.

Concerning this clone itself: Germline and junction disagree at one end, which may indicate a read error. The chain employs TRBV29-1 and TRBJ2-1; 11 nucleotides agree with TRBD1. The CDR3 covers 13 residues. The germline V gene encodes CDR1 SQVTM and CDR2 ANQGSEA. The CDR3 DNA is TGCAGCGCTGAACGGGACAGGGGGAATGAGCAGTTCTTC. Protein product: CSAERDRGNEQFF.

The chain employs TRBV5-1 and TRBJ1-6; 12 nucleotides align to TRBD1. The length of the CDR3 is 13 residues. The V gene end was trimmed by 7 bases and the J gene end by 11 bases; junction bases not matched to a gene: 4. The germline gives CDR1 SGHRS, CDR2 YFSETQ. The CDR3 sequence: CASCRDRGPPLHF. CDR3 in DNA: TGCGCCAGCTGCCGGGACAGGGGGCCACCCCTCCACTTT.

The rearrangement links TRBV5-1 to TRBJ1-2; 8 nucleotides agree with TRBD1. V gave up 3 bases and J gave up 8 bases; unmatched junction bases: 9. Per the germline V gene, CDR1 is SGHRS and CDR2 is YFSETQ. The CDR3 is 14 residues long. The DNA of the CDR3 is TGCGCCAGCAGCTCGGGACAGGTCATCGGCGGCTACACCTTC. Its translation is CASSSGQVIGGYTF.

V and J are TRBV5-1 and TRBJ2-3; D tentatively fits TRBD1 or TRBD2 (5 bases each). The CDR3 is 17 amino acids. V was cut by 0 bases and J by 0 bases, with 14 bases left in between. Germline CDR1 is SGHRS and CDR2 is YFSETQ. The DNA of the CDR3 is TGCGCCAGCAGCTTGGGACCCGGGGCCTCTAGCACAGATACGCAGTATTTT. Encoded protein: CASSLGPGASSTDTQYF.

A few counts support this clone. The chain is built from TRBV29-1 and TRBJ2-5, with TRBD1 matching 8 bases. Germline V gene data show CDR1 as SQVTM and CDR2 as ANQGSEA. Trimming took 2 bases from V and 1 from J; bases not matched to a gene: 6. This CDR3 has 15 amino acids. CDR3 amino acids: CSVEKGQGTQETQYF. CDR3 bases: TGCAGCGTTGAAAAAGGACAGGGCACCCAAGAGACCCAGTACTTC.

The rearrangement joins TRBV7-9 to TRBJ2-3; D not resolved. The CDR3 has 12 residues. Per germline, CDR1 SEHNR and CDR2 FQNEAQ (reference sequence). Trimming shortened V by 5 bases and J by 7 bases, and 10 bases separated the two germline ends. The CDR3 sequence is CASSLDWNTQYF. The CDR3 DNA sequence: TGTGCCAGCAGCCTCGACTGGAATACGCAGTATTTT. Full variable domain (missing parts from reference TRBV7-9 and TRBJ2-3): DTGVSQNPRHKITKRGQNVTFRCDPISEHNRLYWYRQTLGQGPEFLTYFQNEAQLEKSRLLSDRFSAERPKGSFSTLEIQRTEQGDSAMYLCASSLDWNTQYFGPGTRLTVL.

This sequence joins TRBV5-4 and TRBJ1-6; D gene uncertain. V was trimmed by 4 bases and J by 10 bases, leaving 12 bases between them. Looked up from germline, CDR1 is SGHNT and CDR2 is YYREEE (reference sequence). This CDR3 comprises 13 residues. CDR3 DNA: TGTGCCAGCAGCCCAAACTACGGCTCACCCCTCCACTTT. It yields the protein CASSPNYGSPLHF.

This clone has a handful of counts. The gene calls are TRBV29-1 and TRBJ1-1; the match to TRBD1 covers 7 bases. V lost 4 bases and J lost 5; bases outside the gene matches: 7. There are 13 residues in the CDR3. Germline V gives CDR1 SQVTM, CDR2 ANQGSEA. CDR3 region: CSVVRQGKTEAFF. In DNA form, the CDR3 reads TGCAGCGTTGTAAGACAGGGAAAGACTGAAGCTTTCTTT.

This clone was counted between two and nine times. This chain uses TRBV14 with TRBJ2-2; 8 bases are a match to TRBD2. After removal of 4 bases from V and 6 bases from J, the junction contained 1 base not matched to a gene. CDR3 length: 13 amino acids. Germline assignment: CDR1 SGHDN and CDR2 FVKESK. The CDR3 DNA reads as TGTGCCAGCAGCCCGGGAGGGTCCGGGGAGCTGTTTTTT. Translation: CASSPGGSGELFF.

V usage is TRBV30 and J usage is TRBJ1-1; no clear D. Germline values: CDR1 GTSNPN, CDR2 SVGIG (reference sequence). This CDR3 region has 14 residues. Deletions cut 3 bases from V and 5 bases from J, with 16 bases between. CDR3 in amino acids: CAWRGRARGTEAFF. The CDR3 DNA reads TGTGCCTGGAGGGGCAGAGCTCGTGGGACTGAAGCTTTCTTT.

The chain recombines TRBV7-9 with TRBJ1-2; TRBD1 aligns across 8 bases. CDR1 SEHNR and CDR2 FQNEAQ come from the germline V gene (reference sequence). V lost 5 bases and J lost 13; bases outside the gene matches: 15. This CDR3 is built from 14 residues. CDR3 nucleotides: TGTGCCAGCAGCCCCCCAGTTCGGACAGGGAACCCCACCTTC. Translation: CASSPPVRTGNPTF.

CDR3 protein: CASSPPESSYEQYF. CDR3 DNA sequence: TGTGCCAGCTCACCACCGGAATCCTCCTACGAGCAGTACTTC. The genes are TRBV18 and TRBJ2-7, with D hard to call. V lost 0 bases to trimming and J lost 0 bases, with 6 bases between them. CDR3 length: 14 residues. Germline V lookup: CDR1 KGHSH, CDR2 LQKENI.

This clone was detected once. CDR3 DNA sequence: TGTGCGATTCTTTCGGGGGACACAGATACGCAGTATTTT. It translates to CAILSGDTDTQYF. The gene calls are TRBV2 and TRBJ2-3; possible D gene TRBD2, 6 bases. The CDR3 spans 13 residues. Germline V lookup: CDR1 SNHLY, CDR2 FYNNEI.

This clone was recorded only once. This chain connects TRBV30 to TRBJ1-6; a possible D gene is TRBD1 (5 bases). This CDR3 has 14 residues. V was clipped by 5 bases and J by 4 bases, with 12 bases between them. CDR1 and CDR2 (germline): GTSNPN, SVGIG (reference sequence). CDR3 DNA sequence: TGTGCCTGGTGTGCGACAGATTATAATTCACCCCTCCACTTT. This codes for CAWCATDYNSPLHF.

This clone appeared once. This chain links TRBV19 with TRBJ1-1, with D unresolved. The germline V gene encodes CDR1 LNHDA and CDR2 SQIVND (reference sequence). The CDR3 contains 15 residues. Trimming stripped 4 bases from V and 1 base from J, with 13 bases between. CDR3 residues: CASSTSGLGNTEAFF. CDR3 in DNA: TGTGCCAGTAGTACCAGCGGGTTGGGGAACACTGAAGCTTTCTTT.

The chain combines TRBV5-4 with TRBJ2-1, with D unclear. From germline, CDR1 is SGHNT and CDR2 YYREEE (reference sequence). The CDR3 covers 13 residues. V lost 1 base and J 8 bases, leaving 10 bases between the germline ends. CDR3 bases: TGTGCCAGCAGCTTGCGCGGCGGAGATGAGCAGTTCTTC. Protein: CASSLRGGDEQFF.

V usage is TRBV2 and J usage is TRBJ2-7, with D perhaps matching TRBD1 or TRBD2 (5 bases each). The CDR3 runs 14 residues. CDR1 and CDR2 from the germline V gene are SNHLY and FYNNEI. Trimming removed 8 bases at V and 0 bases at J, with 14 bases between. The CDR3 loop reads CASAEWGNSYEQYF. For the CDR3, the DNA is TGTGCCAGCGCCGAGTGGGGGAACTCCTACGAGCAGTACTTC.

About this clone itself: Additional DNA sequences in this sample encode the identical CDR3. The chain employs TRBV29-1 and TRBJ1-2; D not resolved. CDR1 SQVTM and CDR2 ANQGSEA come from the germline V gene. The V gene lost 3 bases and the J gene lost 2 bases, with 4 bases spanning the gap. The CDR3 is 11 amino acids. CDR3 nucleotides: TGCAGCGTTGAGCTAAACTATGGCTACACCTTC. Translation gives CSVELNYGYTF.

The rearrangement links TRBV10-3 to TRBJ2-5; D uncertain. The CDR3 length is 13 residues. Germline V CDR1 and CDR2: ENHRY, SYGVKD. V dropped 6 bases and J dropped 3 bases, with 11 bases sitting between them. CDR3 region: CAIRASQKETQYF. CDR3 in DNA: TGTGCCATCAGGGCTTCCCAAAAAGAGACCCAGTACTTC.